Each of the 18 T cell receptor beta chains below was sequenced from the same sample in a study of technical replicates of blood from a handful of donors. Profiled with immunoSEQ multiplex PCR; TCRdb holds only in-frame clones, not every one. The repertoire has roughly 79,000 clones, roughly 91% of them found once; the top ten carry about 0.36%. Sequenced material: T cells isolated from PBMCs. The receptors shown here come from a human donor in good health. Some clones in this sample may be carry-over from other donors' samples.

The genes are TRBV5-1 and TRBJ1-1; no clear D gene. The V end lost 1 base, the J end lost 2 bases, and 9 bases lay between the germline ends. CDR1 is SGHRS, CDR2 YFSETQ, per germline. The CDR3 is 14 amino acids. For the CDR3, the DNA is TGCGCCAGCAGCTTGTCGGGAGGAAACACTGAAGCTTTCTTT. It yields the protein CASSLSGGNTEAFF.

The rearrangement links TRBV28 to TRBJ2-7; 11 nucleotides align to TRBD1. V gave up 4 bases and J gave up 6 bases; unmatched junction bases: 5. CDR3 size: 14 residues. CDR1 is MDHEN, CDR2 SYDVKM, per germline. The CDR3 DNA follows: TGTGCCAGCAGTTCCGGGGACAGGGGGGCCGAGCAGTACTTC. Protein: CASSSGDRGAEQYF.

The chain combines TRBV19 with TRBJ2-1; 7 bases fit TRBD2. J was trimmed by 0 bases and V by 5 bases; bases with no gene match: 10. The CDR3 has 17 residues. Germline values: CDR1 LNHDA, CDR2 SQIVND (reference sequence). The CDR3 loop reads CASSLNPGLHSYNEQFF. The CDR3 nucleotides are TGTGCCAGTAGTTTAAACCCGGGACTACACTCCTACAATGAGCAGTTCTTC.

The chain combines TRBV10-2 with TRBJ2-1; TRBD2 matches at 7 bases. J was trimmed by 4 bases and V by 2 bases; bases with no gene match: 11. The CDR3 totals 17 residues. Germline V lookup: CDR1 WSHSY, CDR2 SAAADI. The CDR3 nucleotides read TGCGCCAGCAGTGAGCTACTTTCGGGGGGAGGGTACAATGAGCAGTTCTTC. The encoded protein is CASSELLSGGGYNEQFF.

V and J are TRBV4-1 and TRBJ1-2, with D perhaps TRBD1 (5 bases). The length of the CDR3 is 14 residues. Germline-derived CDR1 and CDR2 are MGHRA and YSYEKL. V lost 7 bases, J lost 2 bases, and 14 bases lay in between. CDR3 nucleotide sequence: TGCGCCAGCACCCGCACGGGGGACAACTATGGCTACACCTTC. Translating it yields CASTRTGDNYGYTF.

The chain joins TRBV5-1 to TRBJ1-1, with 7 positions matching TRBD1. CDR1 and CDR2 from the germline V gene are SGHRS and YFSETQ. Trimming removed 0 bases from V and 5 bases from J; junction bases left unmatched: 4. The CDR3 has 14 amino acids. CDR3 DNA: TGCGCCAGCAGCTTGGATAGGGGGCAGACTGAAGCTTTCTTT. As protein: CASSLDRGQTEAFF.

The rearrangement links TRBV10-3 to TRBJ2-5; 13 bases match TRBD2. The CDR3 spans 17 residues. Germline CDR1 and CDR2: ENHRY and SYGVKD. Germline trimming cut 3 bases from V and 2 bases from J; bases unmatched to any gene: 6. CDR3 nucleotides: TGTGCCATCAGTGACGGACTAGCGGGGGCCAATCAAGAGACCCAGTACTTC. Its translation: CAISDGLAGANQETQYF.

This clone was seen a handful of times. The V gene is TRBV6-6, the J gene TRBJ1-4; TRBD1 is a possible D gene (5 bases). Germline loops: CDR1 MNHNY, CDR2 SVGAGI (reference sequence). This CDR3 has 13 amino acids. Trimming pared 0 bases from V and 7 bases from J, leaving 6 bases between. The CDR3 loop reads CASSYSGGEKLFF. CDR3 bases: TGTGCCAGCAGTTACTCGGGGGGTGAAAAACTGTTTTTT.

The gene calls are TRBV9 and TRBJ2-2; 7 nucleotides agree with TRBD2. CDR1 and CDR2 from the germline V gene are SGDLS and YYNGEE. The junction had 10 bases not matched to a gene; V was cut back by 5 bases and J by 6 bases. The CDR3 sequence is 15 residues long. The DNA of the CDR3 is TGTGCCAGCAGTGCCATTGGGACTAACGCCGGGGAGCTGTTTTTT. Residues: CASSAIGTNAGELFF.

The genes are TRBV23-1 and TRBJ1-1; weak D call: TRBD1 (6 bases). TRBV23-1 is known as an ORF, though its function is uncertain. The ends were cut back, 0 bases at V and 6 bases at J, with 23 bases in the middle. The CDR3 is made up of 18 amino acids. DNA for the CDR3: TGCGCCAGCAGTCAATCTACCAGTCAGGGGTCCCCCCTTTCTGAAGCTTTCTTT. Encoded protein: CASSQSTSQGSPLSEAFF.

The V gene is TRBV30, the J gene TRBJ1-6, with TRBD1 matching over 7 bases. There are 14 residues in the CDR3. V dropped 4 bases and J dropped 7; count of bases not matched to a gene: 7. Germline assignment: CDR1 GTSNPN and CDR2 SVGIG (reference sequence). CDR3 sequence: CAWTFDRVNSPLHF. As DNA, the CDR3 is TGTGCCTGGACCTTCGACAGGGTGAATTCACCCCTCCACTTT.

The chain has TRBV9 and TRBJ1-1; 9 nucleotides match TRBD1. The V gene's germline CDR1 is SGDLS and CDR2 YYNGEE. This CDR3 contains 14 residues. V was pared by 4 bases and J by 3 bases, with 4 bases of the junction left unmatched. Here the CDR3 DNA reads TGTGCCAGCAGCACGGGACAGGGATACACTGAAGCTTTCTTT. This sequence encodes CASSTGQGYTEAFF.

The chain employs TRBV28 and TRBJ2-1; 12 bases map to TRBD2. The junction had 8 bases not matched to a gene; V was cut back by 2 bases and J by 12 bases. The CDR3 loop spans 15 amino acids. CDR1 is MDHEN, CDR2 SYDVKM, per germline. This CDR3 reads CASSLVSSGRDRQFF. Written as DNA, the CDR3 is TGTGCCAGCAGTTTAGTTTCTAGCGGGAGGGACCGGCAGTTCTTC.

This chain joins TRBV6-5 and TRBJ2-3; 7 bases align to TRBD1. The CDR3 is made up of 14 amino acids. After removal of 6 bases from V and 2 bases from J, the junction contained 5 bases not matched to a gene. Germline V CDR1 and CDR2: MNHEY, SVGAGI. The CDR3 region has the DNA TGTGCCAGCAGCAGCGGACAGGACACAGATACGCAGTATTTT. This translates into CASSSGQDTDTQYF.

The chain links TRBV4-2 to TRBJ2-1, with unresolved D. V lost 3 bases, J lost 5 bases, and 5 bases lay in between. CDR1 is LGHNA and CDR2 is YNFKEQ in the germline V gene. CDR3 length equals 12 residues. The CDR3 DNA follows: TGTGCCAGCAGCCAGGGCAACAATGAGCAGTTCTTC. Its translation: CASSQGNNEQFF.

This chain joins TRBV15 and TRBJ2-2; TRBD2 might be the D (6 bases). V dropped 0 bases and J dropped 1 base, with 12 bases sitting between them. The CDR3 covers 17 residues. Looked up from germline, CDR1 is LNHNV and CDR2 is YYDKDF (reference sequence). The CDR3 DNA reads as TGTGCCACCAGCAGAGAGGTCGACGGGGGGAACACCGGGGAGCTGTTTTTT. As protein: CATSREVDGGNTGELFF.

V is TRBV9 and J is TRBJ1-2, with 9 bases fitting TRBD1. CDR1 and CDR2 (germline): SGDLS, YYNGEE. Trimming removed 0 bases from V and 6 bases from J; junction bases left unmatched: 6. The CDR3 covers 15 residues. The CDR3 nucleotides are TGTGCCAGCAGCGTAGACGACAGGGGGAACGATGGCTACACCTTC. Protein product: CASSVDDRGNDGYTF. Looking up the rest from reference TRBV9 and TRBJ1-2 gives the full variable domain: DSGVTQTPKHLITATGQRVTLRCSPRSGDLSVYWYQQSLDQGLQFLIQYYNGEERAKGNILERFSAQQFPDLHSELNLSSLELGDSALYFCASSVDDRGNDGYTFGSGTRLTVV.

CDR3 bases: TGCGCCAGCAGCCAGACAGGGGCCGATGGCTACACCTTC. Protein sequence: CASSQTGADGYTF. The chain uses TRBV4-1 and TRBJ1-2, with 8 nucleotides matching TRBD1. The germline V gene has CDR1 MGHRA and CDR2 YSYEKL. V was pared by 3 bases and J by 6 bases, with 3 bases of the junction left unmatched. The CDR3 extends over 13 amino acids.